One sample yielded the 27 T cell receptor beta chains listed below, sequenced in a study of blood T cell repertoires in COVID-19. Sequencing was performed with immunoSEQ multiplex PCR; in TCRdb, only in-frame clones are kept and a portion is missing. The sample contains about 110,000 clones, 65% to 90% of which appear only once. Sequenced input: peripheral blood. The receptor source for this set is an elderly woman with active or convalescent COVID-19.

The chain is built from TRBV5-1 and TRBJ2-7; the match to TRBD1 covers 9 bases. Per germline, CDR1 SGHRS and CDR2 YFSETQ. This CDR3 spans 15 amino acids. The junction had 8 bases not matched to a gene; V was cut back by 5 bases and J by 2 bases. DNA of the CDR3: TGCGCCAGCAGTCGTGTACAGGGGGCCGCCTACGAGCAGTACTTC. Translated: CASSRVQGAAYEQYF.

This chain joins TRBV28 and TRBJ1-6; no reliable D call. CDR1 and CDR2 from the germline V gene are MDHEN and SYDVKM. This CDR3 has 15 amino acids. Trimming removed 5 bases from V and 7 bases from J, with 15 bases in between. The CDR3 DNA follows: TGTGCCAGCAGTCCCCTCGAGGGTAGAAATTCACCCCTCCACTTT. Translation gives CASSPLEGRNSPLHF. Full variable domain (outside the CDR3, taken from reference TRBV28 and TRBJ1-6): DVKVTQSSRYLVKRTGEKVFLECVQDMDHENMFWYRQDPGLGLRLIYFSYDVKMKEKGDIPEGYSVSREKKERFSLILESASTNQTSMYLCASSPLEGRNSPLHFGNGTRLTVT.

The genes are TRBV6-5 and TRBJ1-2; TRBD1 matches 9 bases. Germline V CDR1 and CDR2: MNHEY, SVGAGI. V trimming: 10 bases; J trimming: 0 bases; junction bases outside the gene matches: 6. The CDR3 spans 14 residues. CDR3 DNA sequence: TGTGCCACTTGGGACAGGGAGTCTAACTATGGCTACACCTTC. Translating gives CATWDRESNYGYTF.

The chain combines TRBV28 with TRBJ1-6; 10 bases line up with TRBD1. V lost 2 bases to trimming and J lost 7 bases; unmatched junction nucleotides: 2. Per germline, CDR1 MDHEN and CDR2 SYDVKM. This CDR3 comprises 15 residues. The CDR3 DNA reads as TGTGCCAGCAGTTTAAGACAGGGGGCGAATTCACCCCTCCACTTT. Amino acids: CASSLRQGANSPLHF.

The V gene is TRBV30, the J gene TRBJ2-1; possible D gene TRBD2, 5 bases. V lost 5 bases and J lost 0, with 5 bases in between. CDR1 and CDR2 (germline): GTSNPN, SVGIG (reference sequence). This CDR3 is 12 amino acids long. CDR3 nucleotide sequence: TGTGCCTGGGGGAGCTCCTACAATGAGCAGTTCTTC. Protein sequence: CAWGSSYNEQFF.

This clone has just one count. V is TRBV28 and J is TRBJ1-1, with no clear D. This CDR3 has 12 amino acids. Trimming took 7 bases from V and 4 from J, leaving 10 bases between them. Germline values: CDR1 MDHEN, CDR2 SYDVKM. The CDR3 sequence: CASKVSATEAFF. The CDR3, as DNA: TGTGCCAGCAAGGTGAGCGCCACTGAAGCTTTCTTT.

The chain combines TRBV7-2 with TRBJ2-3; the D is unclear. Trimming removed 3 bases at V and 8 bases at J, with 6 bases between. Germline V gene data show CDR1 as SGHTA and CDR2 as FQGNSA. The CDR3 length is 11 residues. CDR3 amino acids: CASSLKATQYF. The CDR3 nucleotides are TGTGCCAGCAGCTTGAAAGCTACGCAGTATTTT.

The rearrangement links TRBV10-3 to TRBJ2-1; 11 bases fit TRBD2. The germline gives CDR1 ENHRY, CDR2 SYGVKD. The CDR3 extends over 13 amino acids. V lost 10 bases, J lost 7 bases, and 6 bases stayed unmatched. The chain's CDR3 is CATGTSGPNEQFF. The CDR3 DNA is TGTGCCACCGGGACTAGCGGCCCTAATGAGCAGTTCTTC.

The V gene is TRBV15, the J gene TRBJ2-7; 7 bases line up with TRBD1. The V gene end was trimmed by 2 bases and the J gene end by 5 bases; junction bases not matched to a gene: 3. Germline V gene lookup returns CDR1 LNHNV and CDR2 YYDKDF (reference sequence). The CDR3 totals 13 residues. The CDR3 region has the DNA TGTGCCACCAGCAGAAAGGGGACAGACGAGCAGTACTTC. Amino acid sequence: CATSRKGTDEQYF.

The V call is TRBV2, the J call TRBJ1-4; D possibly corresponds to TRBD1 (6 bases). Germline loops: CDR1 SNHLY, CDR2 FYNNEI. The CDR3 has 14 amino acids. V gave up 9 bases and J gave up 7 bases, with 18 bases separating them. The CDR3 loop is CARNRAGRGEKLFF. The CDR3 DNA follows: TGTGCCAGAAACAGGGCAGGAAGAGGTGAAAAACTGTTTTTT.

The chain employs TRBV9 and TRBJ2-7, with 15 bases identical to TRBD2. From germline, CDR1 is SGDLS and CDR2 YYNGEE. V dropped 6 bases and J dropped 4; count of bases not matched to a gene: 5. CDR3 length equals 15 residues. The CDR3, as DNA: TGTGCCAGCAACCCGGGACTAGCGGGGGGTTACGAGCAGTACTTC. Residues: CASNPGLAGGYEQYF.

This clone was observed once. The CDR3, as DNA: TGTGCCAGCAGCTTTTTACGGGGGACTGAAGCTTTCTTT. It codes for CASSFLRGTEAFF. The V gene is TRBV7-9, the J gene TRBJ1-1, with D possibly being TRBD1 (5 bases). The CDR3 is 13 amino acids. Looked up from germline, CDR1 is SEHNR and CDR2 is FQNEAQ (reference sequence). With 3 bases removed from V and 5 bases from J, the gap between germline ends came to 10 bases.

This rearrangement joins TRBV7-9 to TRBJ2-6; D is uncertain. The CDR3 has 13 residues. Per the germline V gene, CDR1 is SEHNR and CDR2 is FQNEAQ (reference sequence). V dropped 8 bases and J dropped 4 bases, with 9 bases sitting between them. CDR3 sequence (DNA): TGTGCCAGCGGCCCCCCGGGGGCCAACGTCCTGACTTTC. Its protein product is CASGPPGANVLTF.

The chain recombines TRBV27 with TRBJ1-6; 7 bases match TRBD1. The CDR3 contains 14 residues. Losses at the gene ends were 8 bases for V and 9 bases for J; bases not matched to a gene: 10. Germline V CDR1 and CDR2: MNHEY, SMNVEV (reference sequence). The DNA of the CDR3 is TGTGCCAGCGCCCCTAGACAGGGTAGTTCACCCCTCCACTTT. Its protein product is CASAPRQGSSPLHF.

The CDR3 spells CASSPPGLTNEQFF. In DNA, the CDR3 is TGTGCCAGCAGCCCCCCGGGACTGACCAATGAGCAGTTCTTC. This chain joins TRBV5-4 and TRBJ2-1; tentatively, D is TRBD2 (6 bases). V dropped 4 bases and J dropped 6 bases, with 14 bases sitting between them. The CDR3 runs 14 residues. CDR1 and CDR2 from the germline V gene are SGHNT and YYREEE (reference sequence).

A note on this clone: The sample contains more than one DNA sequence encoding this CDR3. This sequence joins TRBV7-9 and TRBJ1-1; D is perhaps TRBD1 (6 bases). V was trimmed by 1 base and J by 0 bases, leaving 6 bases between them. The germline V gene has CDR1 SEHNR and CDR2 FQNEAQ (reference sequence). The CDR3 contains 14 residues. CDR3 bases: TGTGCCAGCAGCTTAGGACAGGTGAACACTGAAGCTTTCTTT. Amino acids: CASSLGQVNTEAFF.

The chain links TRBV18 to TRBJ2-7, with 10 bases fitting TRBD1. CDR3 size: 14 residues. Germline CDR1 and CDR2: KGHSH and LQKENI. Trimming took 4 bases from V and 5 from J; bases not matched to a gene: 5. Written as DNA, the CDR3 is TGTGCCAGCTCACTTAGACAGGGGGCTGACGAGCAGTACTTC. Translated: CASSLRQGADEQYF.

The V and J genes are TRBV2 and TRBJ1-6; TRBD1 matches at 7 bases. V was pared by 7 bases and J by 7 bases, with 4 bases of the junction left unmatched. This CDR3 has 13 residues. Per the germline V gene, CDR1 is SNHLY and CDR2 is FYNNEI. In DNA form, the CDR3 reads TGTGCCAGCACGGGCAGGGGGAATTCACCCCTCCACTTT. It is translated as CASTGRGNSPLHF. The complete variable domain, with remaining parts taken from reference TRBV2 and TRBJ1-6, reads EPEVTQTPSHQVTQMGQEVILRCVPISNHLYFYWYRQILGQKVEFLVSFYNNEISEKSEIFDDQFSVERPDGSNFTLKIRSTKLEDSAMYFCASTGRGNSPLHFGNGTRLTVT.

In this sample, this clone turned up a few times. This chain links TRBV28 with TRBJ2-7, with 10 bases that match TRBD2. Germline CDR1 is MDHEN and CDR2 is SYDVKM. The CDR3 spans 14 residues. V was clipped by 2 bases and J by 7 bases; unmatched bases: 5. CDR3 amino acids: CASSLGLAAPEQYF. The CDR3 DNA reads TGTGCCAGCAGTTTAGGACTAGCGGCACCAGAGCAGTACTTC.

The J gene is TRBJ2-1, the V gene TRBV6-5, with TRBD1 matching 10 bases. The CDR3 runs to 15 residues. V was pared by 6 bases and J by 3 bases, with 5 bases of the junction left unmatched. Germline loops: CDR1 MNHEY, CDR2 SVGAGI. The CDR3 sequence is CASSSRTGGYNEQFF. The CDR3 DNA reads TGTGCCAGCAGCTCCCGGACAGGGGGCTACAATGAGCAGTTCTTC.

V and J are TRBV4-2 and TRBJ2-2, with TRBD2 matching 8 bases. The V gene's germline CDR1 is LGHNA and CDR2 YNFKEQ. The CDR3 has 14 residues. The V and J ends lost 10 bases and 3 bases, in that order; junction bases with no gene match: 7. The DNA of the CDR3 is TGTGCCACAAGAGCGGGAGTCGACACCGGGGAGCTGTTTTTT. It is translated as CATRAGVDTGELFF.

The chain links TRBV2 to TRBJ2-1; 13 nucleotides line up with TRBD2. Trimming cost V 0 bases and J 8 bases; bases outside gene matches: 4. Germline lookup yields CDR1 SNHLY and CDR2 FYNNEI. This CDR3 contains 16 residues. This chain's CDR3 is CASSEAWTSGSHEQFF. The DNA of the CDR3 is TGTGCCAGCAGTGAAGCATGGACTAGCGGGAGCCATGAGCAGTTCTTC.

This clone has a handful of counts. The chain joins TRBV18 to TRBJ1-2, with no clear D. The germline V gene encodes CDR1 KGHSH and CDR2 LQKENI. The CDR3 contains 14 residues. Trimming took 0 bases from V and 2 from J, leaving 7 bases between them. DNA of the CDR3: TGTGCCAGCTCACCACCGTACGGGAACTATGGCTACACCTTC. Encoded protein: CASSPPYGNYGYTF.

CDR3 coding DNA: TGTGCCAGCAGCGTAGTTGGCCTGAACACCGGGGAGCTGTTTTTT. Residues: CASSVVGLNTGELFF. The chain couples TRBV9 to TRBJ2-2; no reliable D call. The germline gives CDR1 SGDLS, CDR2 YYNGEE. V lost 0 bases and J lost 1, with 7 bases in between. The CDR3 length is 15 residues.

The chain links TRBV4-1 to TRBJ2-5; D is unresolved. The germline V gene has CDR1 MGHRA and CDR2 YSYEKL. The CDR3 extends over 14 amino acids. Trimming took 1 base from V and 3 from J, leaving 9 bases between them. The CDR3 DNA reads TGCGCCAGCAGCCAAGGGAATAGCAAAGAGACCCAGTACTTC. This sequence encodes CASSQGNSKETQYF.

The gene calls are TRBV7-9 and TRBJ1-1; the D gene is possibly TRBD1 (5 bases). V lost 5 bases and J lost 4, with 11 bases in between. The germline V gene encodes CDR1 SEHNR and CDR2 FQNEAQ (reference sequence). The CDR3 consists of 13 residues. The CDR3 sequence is CASSAQGITEAFF. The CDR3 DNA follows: TGTGCCAGCAGCGCTCAGGGTATCACTGAAGCTTTCTTT.

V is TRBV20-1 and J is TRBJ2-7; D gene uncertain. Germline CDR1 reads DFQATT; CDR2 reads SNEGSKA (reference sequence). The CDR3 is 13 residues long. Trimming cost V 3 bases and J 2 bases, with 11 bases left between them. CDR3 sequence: CSASPGSTYEQYF. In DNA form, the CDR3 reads TGCAGTGCTAGTCCCGGGTCTACCTACGAGCAGTACTTC.